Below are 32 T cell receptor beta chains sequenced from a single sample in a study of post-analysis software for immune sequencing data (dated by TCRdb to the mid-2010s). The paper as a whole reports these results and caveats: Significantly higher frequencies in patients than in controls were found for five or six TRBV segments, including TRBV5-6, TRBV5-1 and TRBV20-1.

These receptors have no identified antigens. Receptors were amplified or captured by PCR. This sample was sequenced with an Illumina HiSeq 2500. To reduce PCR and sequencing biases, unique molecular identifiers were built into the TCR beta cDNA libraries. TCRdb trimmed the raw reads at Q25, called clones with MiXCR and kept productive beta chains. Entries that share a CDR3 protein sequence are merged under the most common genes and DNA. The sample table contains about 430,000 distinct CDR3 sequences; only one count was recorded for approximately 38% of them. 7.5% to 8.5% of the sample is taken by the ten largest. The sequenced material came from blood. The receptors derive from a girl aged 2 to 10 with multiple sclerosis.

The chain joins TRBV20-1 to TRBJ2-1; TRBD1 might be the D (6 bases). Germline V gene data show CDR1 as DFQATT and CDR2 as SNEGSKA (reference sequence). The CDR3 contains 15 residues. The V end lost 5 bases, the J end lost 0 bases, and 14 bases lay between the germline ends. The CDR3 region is CSAAATGSSYNEQFF. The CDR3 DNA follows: TGCAGTGCTGCCGCGACAGGCAGCTCCTACAATGAGCAGTTCTTC.

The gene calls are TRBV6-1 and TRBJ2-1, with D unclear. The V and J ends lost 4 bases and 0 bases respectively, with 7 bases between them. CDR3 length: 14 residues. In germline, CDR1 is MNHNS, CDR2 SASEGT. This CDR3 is CASSGRSSYNEQFF. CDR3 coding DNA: TGTGCCAGCAGTGGACGGAGCTCCTACAATGAGCAGTTCTTC.

The chain's CDR3 is CATSRDLGLGDEQYF. CDR3 nucleotide sequence: TGTGCCACCAGCAGAGATTTGGGACTGGGGGACGAGCAGTACTTC. This rearrangement joins TRBV15 to TRBJ2-7; D is perhaps TRBD2 (6 bases). The CDR3 has 15 amino acids. CDR1 is LNHNV and CDR2 is YYDKDF in the germline V gene (reference sequence). V was clipped by 0 bases and J by 5 bases, with 14 bases between them.

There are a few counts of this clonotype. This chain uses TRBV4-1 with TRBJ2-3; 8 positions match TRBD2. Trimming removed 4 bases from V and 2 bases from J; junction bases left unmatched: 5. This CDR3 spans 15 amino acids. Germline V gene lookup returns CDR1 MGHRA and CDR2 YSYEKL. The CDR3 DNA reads TGCGCCAGCAGCCCTGTAGCGGGGCCCACAGATACGCAGTATTTT. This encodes CASSPVAGPTDTQYF.

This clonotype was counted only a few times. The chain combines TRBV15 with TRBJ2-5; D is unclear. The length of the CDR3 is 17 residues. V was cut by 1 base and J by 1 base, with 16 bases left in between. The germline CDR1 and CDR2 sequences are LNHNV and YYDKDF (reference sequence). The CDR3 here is CATSRVGRSWGQETQYF. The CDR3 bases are TGTGCCACCAGCAGAGTAGGAAGGAGTTGGGGCCAAGAGACCCAGTACTTC.

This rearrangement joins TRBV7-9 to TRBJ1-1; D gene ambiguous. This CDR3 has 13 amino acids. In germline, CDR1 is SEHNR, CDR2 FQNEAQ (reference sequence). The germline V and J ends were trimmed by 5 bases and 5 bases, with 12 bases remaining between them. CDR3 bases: TGTGCCAGCAGCAAACTCGCGGGGACTGAAGCTTTCTTT. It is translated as CASSKLAGTEAFF.

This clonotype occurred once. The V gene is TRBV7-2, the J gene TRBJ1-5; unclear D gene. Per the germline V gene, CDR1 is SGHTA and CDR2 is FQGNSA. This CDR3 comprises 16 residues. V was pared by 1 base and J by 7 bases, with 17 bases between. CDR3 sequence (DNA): TGTGCCAGCAGCTTAGTGGGCCCCTTTCCAAGGCAGCCCCAGCATTTT. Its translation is CASSLVGPFPRQPQHF.

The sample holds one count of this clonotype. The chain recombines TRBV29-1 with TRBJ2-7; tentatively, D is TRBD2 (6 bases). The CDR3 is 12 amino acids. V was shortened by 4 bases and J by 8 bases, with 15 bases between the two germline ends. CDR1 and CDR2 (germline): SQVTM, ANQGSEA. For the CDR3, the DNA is TGCAGCGTTGCCCCCGGGACTCACCAGCAGTACTTC. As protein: CSVAPGTHQQYF.

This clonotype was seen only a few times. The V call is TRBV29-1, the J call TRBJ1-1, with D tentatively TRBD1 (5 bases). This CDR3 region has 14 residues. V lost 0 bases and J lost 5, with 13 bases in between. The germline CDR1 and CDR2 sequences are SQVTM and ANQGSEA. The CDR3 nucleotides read TGCAGCGTTGAAGATCGACGGGGCTGGACTGAAGCTTTCTTT. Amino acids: CSVEDRRGWTEAFF.

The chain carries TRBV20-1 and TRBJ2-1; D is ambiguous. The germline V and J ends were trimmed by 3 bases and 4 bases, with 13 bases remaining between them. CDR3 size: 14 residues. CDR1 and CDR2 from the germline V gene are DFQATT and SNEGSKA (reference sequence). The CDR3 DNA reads TGCAGTGCTAGGACCCTCCTCCGTTACAATGAGCAGTTCTTC. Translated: CSARTLLRYNEQFF.

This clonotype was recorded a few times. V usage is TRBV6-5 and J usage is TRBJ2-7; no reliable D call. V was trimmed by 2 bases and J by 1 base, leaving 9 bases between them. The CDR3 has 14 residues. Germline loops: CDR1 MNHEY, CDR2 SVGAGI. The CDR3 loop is CASSYRSRSYEQYF. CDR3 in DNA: TGTGCCAGCAGTTACCGTAGCCGATCCTACGAGCAGTACTTC.

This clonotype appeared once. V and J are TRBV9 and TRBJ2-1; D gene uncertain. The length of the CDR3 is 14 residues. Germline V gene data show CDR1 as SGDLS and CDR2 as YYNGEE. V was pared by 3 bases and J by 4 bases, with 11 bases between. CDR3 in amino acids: CASSAELAYNEQFF. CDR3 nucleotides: TGTGCCAGCAGCGCGGAGTTGGCATACAATGAGCAGTTCTTC.

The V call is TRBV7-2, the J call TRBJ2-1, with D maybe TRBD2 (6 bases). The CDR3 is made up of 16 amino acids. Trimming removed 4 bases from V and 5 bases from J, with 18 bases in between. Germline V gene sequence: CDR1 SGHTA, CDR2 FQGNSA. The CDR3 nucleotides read TGTGCCAGCAGCTCCCGTGAGGGGAGGATCCACAATGAGCAGTTCTTC. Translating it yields CASSSREGRIHNEQFF.

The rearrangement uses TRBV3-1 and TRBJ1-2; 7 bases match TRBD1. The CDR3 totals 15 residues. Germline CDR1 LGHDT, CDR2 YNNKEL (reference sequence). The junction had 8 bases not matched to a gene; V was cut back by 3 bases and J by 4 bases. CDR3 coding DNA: TGTGCCAGCAGCCATTCGGACAGGAAGGGCTATGGCTACACCTTC. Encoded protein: CASSHSDRKGYGYTF. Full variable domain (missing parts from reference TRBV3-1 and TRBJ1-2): DTAVSQTPKYLVTQMGNDKSIKCEQNLGHDTMYWYKQDSKKFLKIMFSYNNKELIINETVPNRFSPKSPDKAHLNLHINSLELGDSAVYFCASSHSDRKGYGYTFGSGTRLTVV.

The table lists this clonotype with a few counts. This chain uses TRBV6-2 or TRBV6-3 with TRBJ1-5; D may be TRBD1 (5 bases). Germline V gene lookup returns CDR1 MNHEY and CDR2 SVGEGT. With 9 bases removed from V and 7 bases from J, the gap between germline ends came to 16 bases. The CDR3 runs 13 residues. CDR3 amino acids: CASSRQGGQPQHF. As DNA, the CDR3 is TGTGCCAGTAGTCGGCAGGGAGGCCAGCCCCAGCATTTT.

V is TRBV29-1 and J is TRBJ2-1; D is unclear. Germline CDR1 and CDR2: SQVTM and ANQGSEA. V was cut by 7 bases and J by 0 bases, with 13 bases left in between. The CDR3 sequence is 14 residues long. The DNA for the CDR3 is TGCAGCGCTTCGAGCAGGAGCTCCTACAATGAGCAGTTCTTC. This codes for CSASSRSSYNEQFF.

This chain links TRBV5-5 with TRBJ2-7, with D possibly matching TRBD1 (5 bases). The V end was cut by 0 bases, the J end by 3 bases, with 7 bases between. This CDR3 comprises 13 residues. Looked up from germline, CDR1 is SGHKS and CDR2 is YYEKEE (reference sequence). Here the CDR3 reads CASSLAGFYEQYF. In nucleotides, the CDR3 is TGTGCCAGCAGCTTGGCAGGGTTCTACGAGCAGTACTTC.

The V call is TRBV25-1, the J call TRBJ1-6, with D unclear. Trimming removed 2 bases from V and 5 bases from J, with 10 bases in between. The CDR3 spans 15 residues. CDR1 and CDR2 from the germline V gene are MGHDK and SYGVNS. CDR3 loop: CASSEGGPNNSPLHF. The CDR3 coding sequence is TGTGCCAGCAGTGAAGGTGGGCCGAATAATTCACCCCTCCACTTT.

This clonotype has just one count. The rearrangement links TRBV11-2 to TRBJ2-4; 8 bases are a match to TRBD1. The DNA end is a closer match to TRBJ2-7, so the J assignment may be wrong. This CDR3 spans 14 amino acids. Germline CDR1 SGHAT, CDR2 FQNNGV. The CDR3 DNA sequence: TGTGCCAGCAGCTTCGGGGACAGGTTCTACGAGCAGTACTTC. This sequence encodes CASSFGDRFYEQYF.

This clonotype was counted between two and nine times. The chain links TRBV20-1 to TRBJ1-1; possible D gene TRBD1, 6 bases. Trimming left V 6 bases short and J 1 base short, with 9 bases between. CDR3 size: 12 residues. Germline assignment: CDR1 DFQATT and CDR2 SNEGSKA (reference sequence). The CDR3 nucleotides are TGCAGTGCACCGGGACAGAACACTGAAGCTTTCTTT. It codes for CSAPGQNTEAFF.

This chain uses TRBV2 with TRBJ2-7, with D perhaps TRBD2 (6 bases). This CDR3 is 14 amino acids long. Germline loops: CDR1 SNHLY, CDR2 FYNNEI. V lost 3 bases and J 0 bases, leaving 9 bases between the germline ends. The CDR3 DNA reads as TGTGCCAGCAGTGAGTGGGGGGTCTCCTACGAGCAGTACTTC. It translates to CASSEWGVSYEQYF. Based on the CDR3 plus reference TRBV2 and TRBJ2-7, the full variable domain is EPEVTQTPSHQVTQMGQEVILRCVPISNHLYFYWYRQILGQKVEFLVSFYNNEISEKSEIFDDQFSVERPDGSNFTLKIRSTKLEDSAMYFCASSEWGVSYEQYFGPGTRLTVT.

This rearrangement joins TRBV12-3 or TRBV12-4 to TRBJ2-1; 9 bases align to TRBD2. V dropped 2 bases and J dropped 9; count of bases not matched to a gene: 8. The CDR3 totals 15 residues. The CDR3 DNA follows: TGTGCCAGCAGTTTATTTAGCGGGAGCGACGGTGAGCAGTTCTTC. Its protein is CASSLFSGSDGEQFF.

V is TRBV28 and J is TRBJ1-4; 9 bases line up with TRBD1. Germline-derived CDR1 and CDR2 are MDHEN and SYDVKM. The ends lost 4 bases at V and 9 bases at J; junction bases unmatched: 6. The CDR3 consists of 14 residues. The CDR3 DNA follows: TGTGCCAGCAGTTCCAACAGGGGGCATCAAAAACTGTTTTTT. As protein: CASSSNRGHQKLFF. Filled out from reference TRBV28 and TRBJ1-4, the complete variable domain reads DVKVTQSSRYLVKRTGEKVFLECVQDMDHENMFWYRQDPGLGLRLIYFSYDVKMKEKGDIPEGYSVSREKKERFSLILESASTNQTSMYLCASSSNRGHQKLFFGSGTQLSVL.

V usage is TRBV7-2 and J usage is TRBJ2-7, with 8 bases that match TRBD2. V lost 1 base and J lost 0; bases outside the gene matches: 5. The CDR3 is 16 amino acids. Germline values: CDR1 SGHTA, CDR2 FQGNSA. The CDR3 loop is CASSLGTGGLSYEQYF. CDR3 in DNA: TGTGCCAGCAGCTTAGGTACGGGAGGGCTCTCCTACGAGCAGTACTTC.

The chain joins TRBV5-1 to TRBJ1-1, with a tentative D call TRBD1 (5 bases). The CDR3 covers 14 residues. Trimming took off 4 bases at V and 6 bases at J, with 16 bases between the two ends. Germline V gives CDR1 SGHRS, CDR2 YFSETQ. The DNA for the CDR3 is TGCGCCAGCAGCCAATCACCAGGGACCGCTGAAGCTTTCTTT. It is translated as CASSQSPGTAEAFF. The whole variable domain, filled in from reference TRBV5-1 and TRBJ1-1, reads KAGVTQTPRYLIKTRGQQVTLSCSPISGHRSVSWYQQTPGQGLQFLFEYFSETQRNKGNFPGRFSGRQFSNSRSEMNVSTLELGDSALYLCASSQSPGTAEAFFGQGTRLTVV.

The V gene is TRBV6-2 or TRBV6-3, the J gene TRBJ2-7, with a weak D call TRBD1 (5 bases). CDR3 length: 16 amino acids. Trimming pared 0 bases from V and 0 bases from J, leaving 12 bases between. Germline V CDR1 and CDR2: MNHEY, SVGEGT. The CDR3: CASSYSNRILSYEQYF. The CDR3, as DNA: TGTGCCAGCAGTTACTCGAACAGGATACTCTCCTACGAGCAGTACTTC.

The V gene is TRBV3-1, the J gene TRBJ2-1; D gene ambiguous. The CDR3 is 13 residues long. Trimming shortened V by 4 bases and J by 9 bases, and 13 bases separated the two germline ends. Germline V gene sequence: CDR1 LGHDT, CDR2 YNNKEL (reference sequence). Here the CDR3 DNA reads TGTGCCAGCAGCCCCACCCTGACTCCTGAGCAGTTCTTC. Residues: CASSPTLTPEQFF.

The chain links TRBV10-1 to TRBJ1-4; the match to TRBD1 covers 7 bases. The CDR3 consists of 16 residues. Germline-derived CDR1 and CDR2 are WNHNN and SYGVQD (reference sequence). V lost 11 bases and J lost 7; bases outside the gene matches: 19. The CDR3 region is CASSDRSRTGGEKLFF. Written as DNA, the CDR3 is TGCGCCTCTAGCGACCGATCCCGGACAGGAGGTGAAAAACTGTTTTTT.

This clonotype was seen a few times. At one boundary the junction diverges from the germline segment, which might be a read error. This CDR3 is CAIGDSPYEQYF. DNA for the CDR3: TGTGCCATCGGTGACAGCCCCTACGAGCAGTACTTC. The chain links TRBV10-3 to TRBJ2-7, with D perhaps TRBD1 (5 bases). Germline values: CDR1 ENHRY, CDR2 SYGVKD. CDR3 length equals 12 residues.

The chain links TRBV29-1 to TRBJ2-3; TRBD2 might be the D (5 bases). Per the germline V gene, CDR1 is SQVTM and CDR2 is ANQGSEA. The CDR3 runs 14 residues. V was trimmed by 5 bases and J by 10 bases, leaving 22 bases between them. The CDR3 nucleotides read TGCAGCGTTAAAAGCGGAGCCCTCTCTGGGTCGCAGTATTTT. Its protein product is CSVKSGALSGSQYF.

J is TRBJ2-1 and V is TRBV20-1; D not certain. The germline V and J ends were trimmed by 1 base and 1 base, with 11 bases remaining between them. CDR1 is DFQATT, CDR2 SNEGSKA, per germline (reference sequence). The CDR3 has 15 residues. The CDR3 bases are TGCAGTGCTAGAGCGGAACCCGGGTCCTACAATGAGCAGTTCTTC. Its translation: CSARAEPGSYNEQFF.

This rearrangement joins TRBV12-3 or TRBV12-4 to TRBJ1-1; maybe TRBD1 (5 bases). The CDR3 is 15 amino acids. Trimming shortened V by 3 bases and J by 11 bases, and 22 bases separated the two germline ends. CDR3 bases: TGTGCCAGCAGTTTGGCCGGGACCCTCGCCTTGGCTGCTTTCTTT. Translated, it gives CASSLAGTLALAAFF.